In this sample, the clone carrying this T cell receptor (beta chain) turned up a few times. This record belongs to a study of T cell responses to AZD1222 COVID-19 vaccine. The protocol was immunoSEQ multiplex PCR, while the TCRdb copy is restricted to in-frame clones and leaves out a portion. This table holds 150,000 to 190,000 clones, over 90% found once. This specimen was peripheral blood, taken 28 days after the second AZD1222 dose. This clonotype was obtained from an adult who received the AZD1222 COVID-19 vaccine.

CDR3 residues: CASYRTEMNTEAFF. CDR3 nucleotide sequence: TGTGCCAGCTACCGGACTGAGATGAACACTGAAGCTTTCTTT. This chain uses TRBV2 with TRBJ1-1; D is unclear. V lost 8 bases to trimming and J lost 0 bases, with 13 bases between them. CDR1 is SNHLY and CDR2 is FYNNEI in the germline V gene. The length of the CDR3 is 14 residues.